This T cell receptor (beta chain) derives from a study of blood T cell repertoires in COVID-19. This clone was counted at least ten times. The table came from immunoSEQ multiplex PCR; TCRdb's copy has only in-frame clones and leaves some out. The table has 250,000 to 350,000 clones, about 90% seen once. Germline V lookup: CDR1 MDHEN, CDR2 SYDVKM. The V end lost 3 bases, the J end lost 5 bases, and 4 bases lay between the germline ends. This CDR3 spans 11 amino acids. Sequencing input: peripheral blood. This TCR came from a woman aged 45-60 years who had recovered from COVID-19. The V call is TRBV28, the J call TRBJ2-5; unclear D gene. The CDR3 protein is CASSLAETQYF. The DNA for the CDR3 is TGTGCCAGCAGTTTGGCCGAGACCCAGTACTTC.